The next 17 T cell receptor beta chains were all read from a single sample in a study of T cell responses to AZD1222 COVID-19 vaccine (dated by TCRdb to the early 2020s). Libraries were built with the immunoSEQ multiplex PCR assay. TCRdb carries this immuneACCESS record with in-frame sequences only. Its versions omit some clonotypes, under half of them owing to an unresolved V gene in the studies checked, with the rest unexplained. This sample gives roughly 120,000 clones in total; roughly 90% of them show up just once. Of the sample, about 2.7% is held by the ten largest clones. In light of the paper, this sample's time point label describes: baseline before first vaccination. Sample: peripheral blood, taken on day 0 of AZD1222 vaccination. The receptors stem from an adult in good health.

The chain uses TRBV7-8 and TRBJ2-7; 8 positions agree with TRBD1. Germline V gene lookup returns CDR1 SGHVS and CDR2 FQNEAQ. The CDR3 totals 15 residues. V lost 1 base, J lost 1 base, and 3 bases stayed unmatched. The CDR3 sequence: CASSLDRTGSYEQYF. For the CDR3, the DNA is TGTGCCAGCAGCTTAGACAGGACAGGGTCCTACGAGCAGTACTTC.

This clone was seen once. This sequence joins TRBV7-6 and TRBJ2-7; either TRBD1 or TRBD2 may fit D (5 bases each). Germline V gives CDR1 SGHVS, CDR2 FNYEAQ. Between the trimmed V and J ends, which lost 1 base and 7 bases, there was a span of 11 bases. The CDR3 runs to 13 residues. CDR3 bases: TGTGCCAGCAGCTTAGGGGGAGAGGGGGAGCAGTACTTC. This translates into CASSLGGEGEQYF.

The V call is TRBV5-6, the J call TRBJ1-2; D may be TRBD1 (6 bases). Germline CDR1 SGHDT, CDR2 YYEEEE. The CDR3 has 14 residues. Deletions cut 1 base from V and 4 bases from J, with 11 bases between. Written as DNA, the CDR3 is TGTGCCAGCAGCTTGTACAGGGCCAGCTATGGCTACACCTTC. It codes for CASSLYRASYGYTF.

CDR3 loop: CASTRDRDSEKLFF. The CDR3 coding sequence is TGTGCCAGTACCCGGGACAGGGATAGCGAAAAACTGTTTTTT. The chain combines TRBV19 with TRBJ1-4; 9 nucleotides line up with TRBD1. The CDR3 totals 14 residues. Germline V gene data show CDR1 as LNHDA and CDR2 as SQIVND (reference sequence). After removal of 7 bases from V and 8 bases from J, the junction contained 8 bases not matched to a gene.

J is TRBJ2-7 and V is TRBV27, with 7 nucleotides matching TRBD1. With V trimmed by 10 bases and J by 5 bases, 8 bases remained unmatched. Germline loops: CDR1 MNHEY, CDR2 SMNVEV (reference sequence). The CDR3 has 12 residues. The CDR3 region is CATEGARNEQYF. CDR3 nucleotide sequence: TGTGCCACCGAGGGGGCGCGGAACGAGCAGTACTTC.

The chain recombines TRBV27 with TRBJ2-7; D ambiguous. Germline CDR1 and CDR2: MNHEY and SMNVEV (reference sequence). Trimming left V 3 bases short and J 7 bases short, with 10 bases between. There are 12 residues in the CDR3. CDR3 residues: CASSFSFGEQYF. The CDR3 bases are TGTGCCAGCAGTTTCAGTTTTGGGGAGCAGTACTTC.

The chain joins TRBV7-2 to TRBJ1-6; D not resolved. The V gene lost 4 bases and the J gene lost 7 bases, with 5 bases spanning the gap. CDR1 is SGHTA and CDR2 is FQGNSA in the germline V gene. This CDR3 region has 12 residues. CDR3 nucleotide sequence: TGTGCCAGCAGCTATATAAATTCACCCCTCCACTTT. This encodes CASSYINSPLHF.

The rearrangement joins TRBV7-9 to TRBJ2-7, with D perhaps being TRBD1 or TRBD2 (6 bases each). Trimming cost V 5 bases and J 6 bases, with 20 bases left between them. This CDR3 region has 15 residues. The germline V gene encodes CDR1 SEHNR and CDR2 FQNEAQ (reference sequence). CDR3 in amino acids: CASSPWAGQVSEQYF. The CDR3 DNA reads TGTGCCAGCAGCCCTTGGGCGGGACAAGTCTCCGAGCAGTACTTC.

The gene calls are TRBV3-1 (or the pseudogene TRBV3-2) and TRBJ2-5; TRBD2 matches 10 bases. Germline V gives CDR1 LGHDT, CDR2 YNNKEL (reference sequence). The CDR3 has 17 residues. Germline trimming cut 3 bases from V and 1 base from J; bases unmatched to any gene: 8. In DNA, the CDR3 is TGTGCCAGCAGCCACACCCCGGGACTAGCGATCCAAGAGACCCAGTACTTC. This codes for CASSHTPGLAIQETQYF.

This clone was seen once. The junction shows a germline mismatch at one end, possibly a read error. The rearrangement links TRBV10-3 to TRBJ1-2, with unresolved D. The CDR3 covers 11 residues. Germline V gives CDR1 ENHRY, CDR2 SYGVKD. The chain's CDR3 is CAIRDGGEFAF. Written as DNA, the CDR3 is TGTGCCATCAGAGACGGTGGGGAGTTCGCCTTC.

The chain joins TRBV2 to TRBJ1-6, with 7 bases that match TRBD1. The V gene end was trimmed by 7 bases and the J gene end by 9 bases; junction bases not matched to a gene: 6. This CDR3 region has 13 residues. The germline V gene has CDR1 SNHLY and CDR2 FYNNEI. The CDR3: CASTTGFLSPLHF. The CDR3 nucleotides read TGTGCCAGCACGACAGGGTTCCTTTCACCCCTCCACTTT.

The chain joins TRBV18 to TRBJ1-1, with a possible D match to TRBD1 (5 bases). Per the germline V gene, CDR1 is KGHSH and CDR2 is LQKENI. This CDR3 region has 16 residues. V gave up 1 base and J gave up 1 base, with 13 bases separating them. CDR3 protein: CASSPLRGGTNTEAFF. DNA of the CDR3: TGTGCCAGCTCACCACTACGCGGGGGGACGAACACTGAAGCTTTCTTT.

V gene TRBV5-5 combines with J gene TRBJ2-6; possibly TRBD1 or TRBD2 for D (5 bases each). The CDR3 spans 16 residues. Trimming pared 0 bases from V and 3 bases from J, leaving 10 bases between. Per the germline V gene, CDR1 is SGHKS and CDR2 is YYEKEE (reference sequence). CDR3 sequence reads: CASSLDSGSGANVLTF. CDR3 in DNA: TGTGCCAGCAGCTTGGATTCAGGGAGTGGGGCCAACGTCCTGACTTTC.

The chain uses TRBV9 and TRBJ2-1, with a weak D call TRBD2 (7 bases). V lost 0 bases to trimming and J lost 3 bases, with 10 bases between them. From germline, CDR1 is SGDLS and CDR2 YYNGEE. This CDR3 is 15 amino acids long. Written as DNA, the CDR3 is TGTGCCAGCAGCGTAGAGGGGGACTACTACAATGAGCAGTTCTTC. It translates to CASSVEGDYYNEQFF.

The chain links TRBV6-5 to TRBJ1-1, with D perhaps TRBD1 (5 bases). Deletions cut 4 bases from V and 4 bases from J, with 16 bases between. Germline CDR1 MNHEY, CDR2 SVGAGI. The CDR3 is 15 amino acids. CDR3: CASSSPGGRGTEAFF. CDR3 nucleotide sequence: TGTGCCAGCAGTTCCCCGGGGGGTAGAGGCACTGAAGCTTTCTTT.

This rearrangement joins TRBV7-2 to TRBJ1-6; tentative D call: TRBD1 (5 bases). This CDR3 is 15 amino acids long. V was pared by 1 base and J by 4 bases, with 8 bases between. Germline V gene sequence: CDR1 SGHTA, CDR2 FQGNSA. CDR3 sequence (DNA): TGTGCCAGCAGCTTAGTACAGGTTTATAATTCACCCCTCCACTTT. Translation gives CASSLVQVYNSPLHF.

The chain joins TRBV19 to TRBJ2-4, with no clear D. Germline V gene data show CDR1 as LNHDA and CDR2 as SQIVND (reference sequence). V gave up 3 bases and J gave up 0 bases, with 6 bases separating them. The CDR3 spans 14 residues. Here the CDR3 reads CASSIRLAKNIQYF. CDR3 nucleotide sequence: TGTGCCAGTAGTATTAGGTTAGCCAAAAACATTCAGTACTTC.